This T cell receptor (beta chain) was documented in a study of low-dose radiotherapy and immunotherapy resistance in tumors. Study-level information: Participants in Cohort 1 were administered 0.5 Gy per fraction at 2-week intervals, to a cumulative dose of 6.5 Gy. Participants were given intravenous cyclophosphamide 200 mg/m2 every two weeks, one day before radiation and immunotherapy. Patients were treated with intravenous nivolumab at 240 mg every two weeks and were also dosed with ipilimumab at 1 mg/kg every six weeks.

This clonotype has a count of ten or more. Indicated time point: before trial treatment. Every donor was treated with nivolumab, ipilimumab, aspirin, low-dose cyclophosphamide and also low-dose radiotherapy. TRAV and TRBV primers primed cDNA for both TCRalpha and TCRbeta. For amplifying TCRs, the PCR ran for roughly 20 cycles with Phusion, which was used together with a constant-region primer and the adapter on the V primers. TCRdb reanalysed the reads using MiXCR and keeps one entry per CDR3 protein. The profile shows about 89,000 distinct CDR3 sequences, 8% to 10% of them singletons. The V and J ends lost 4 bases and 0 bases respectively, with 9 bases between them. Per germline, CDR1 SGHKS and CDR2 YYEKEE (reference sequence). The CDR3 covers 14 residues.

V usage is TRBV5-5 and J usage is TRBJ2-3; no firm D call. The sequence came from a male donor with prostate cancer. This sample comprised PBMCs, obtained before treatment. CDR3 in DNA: TGTGCCAGCAGCCATATCGGGAGCACAGATACGCAGTATTTT. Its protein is CASSHIGSTDTQYF.